Listed here is a single T cell receptor (beta chain). The antigen is not known. The data belong to a study of cytomegalovirus exposure and HLA in healthy donors. Study-wide results and caveats: Under in vitro conditions, three CMV-associated chains were confirmed as specific for CMV antigens.

Primers: 60 Vbeta forward and 13 Jbeta reverse. Data came from immunoSEQ multiplex PCR; TCRdb stores just in-frame clones and leaves some out. The sample lists over 150,000 clones, 75% seen once, with over 2.5% in the top ten. From germline, CDR1 is SGHNT and CDR2 YYREEE (reference sequence). The CDR3 sequence is 18 residues long. J lost 7 bases, V lost 0 bases, and 14 bases had no gene match. This clonotype was obtained from a male donor in good health and CMV-seronegative. Sequenced material: PBMCs. This rearrangement joins TRBV5-4 to TRBJ2-1; 9 nucleotides align to TRBD2. CDR3 in DNA: TGTGCCAGCAGCTTGGGGTCTCGCGGGAGGGCCGGGGAGAATGAGCAGTTCTTC. This encodes CASSLGSRGRAGENEQFF. The complete variable domain, with remaining parts taken from reference TRBV5-4 and TRBJ2-1, reads ETGVTQSPTHLIKTRGQQVTLRCSSQSGHNTVSWYQQALGQGPQFIFQYYREEENGRGNFPPRFSGLQFPNYSSELNVNALELDDSALYLCASSLGSRGRAGENEQFFGPGTRLTVL.